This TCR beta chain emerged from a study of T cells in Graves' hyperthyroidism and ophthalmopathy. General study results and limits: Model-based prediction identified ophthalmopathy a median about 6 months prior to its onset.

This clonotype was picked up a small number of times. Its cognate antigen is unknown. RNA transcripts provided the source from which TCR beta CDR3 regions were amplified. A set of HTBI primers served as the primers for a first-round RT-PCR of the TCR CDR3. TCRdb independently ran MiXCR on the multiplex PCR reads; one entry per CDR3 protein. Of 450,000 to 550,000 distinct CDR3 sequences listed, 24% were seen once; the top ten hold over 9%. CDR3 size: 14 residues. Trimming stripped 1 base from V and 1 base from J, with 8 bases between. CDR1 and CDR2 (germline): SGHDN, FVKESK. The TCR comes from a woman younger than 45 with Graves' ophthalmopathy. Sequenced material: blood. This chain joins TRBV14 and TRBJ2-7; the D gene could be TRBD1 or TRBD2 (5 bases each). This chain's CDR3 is CASSQGGGSYEQYF. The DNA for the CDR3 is TGTGCCAGCAGCCAAGGTGGGGGTTCCTACGAGCAGTACTTC.